The TCR beta chain under discussion was sequenced for a study of T-cell reconstitution after alpha-beta-depleted transplantation in children (TCRdb year 2016). With respect to the entire study: T-cell immune reconstitution after TCRalphabeta/CD19-depleted allogeneic hematopoietic cell transplantation in children was quantitatively tracked in the study by means of TCR repertoire profiling.

Here is what the overall study found, with its caveats: The frequencies of hyperexpanded clones fell over the following months, and after one year, T-cell counts and TCRbeta diversity were mostly attributed to newly produced T cells. In some patients, the high TCRbeta diversity seen at day 60 was put down to recipient T cells and intrathymic progenitors that had survived conditioning. About two months after transplant, the apparently early recovery of alphabetaT-cell counts reportedly depended on just several hundred clones that had expanded rapidly and came from non-depleted graft cells.

Library generation was performed with PCR. The listed sequencing device is Illumina HiSeq 2500. TCR library preparation used molecular barcoding, with unique molecular identifiers applied to normalize quantification of the TCRbeta repertoire. TCRdb reworked the public reads: Q25 trimming with fastp, MiXCR clone assembly, productive beta chains retained. When rows share a CDR3 protein, they turn into one entry using the most common DNA and genes. The sample data list 200,000 to 250,000 distinct CDR3 sequences, and under 8.5% of these were observed just once. Of the sample, 5.5% falls within the top ten clones. This clonotype showed up many times. Its cognate antigen has yet to be identified. The junction does not match germline at one end; this may be a read error. The sample's treatment or condition label, decoded: allogeneic hematopoietic cell transplantation with graft depleted of TCRalphabeta T cells and CD19 B cells. The children who served as transplant recipients had been given grafts of TCRalphabeta/CD19-depleted allogeneic hematopoietic cells.

This TCR was sampled from a boy aged 2 to 9 with acute lymphoblastic leukemia, due to receive a stem cell transplant. The sequenced sample was PBMCs, obtained before TCRalphabeta/CD19-depleted stem cell transplant.

The DNA reads as follows: TGCGCCAGCAGCTTGGCTCCCACAGATACGCAGTATTTT. This codes for CASSLAPTDTQYF. This chain joins TRBV7-2 to TRBJ2-3, with an unclear D gene assignment. The CDR3 holds 13 amino acids from the cysteine to the phenylalanine. Of the read, only the CDR3 DNA is kept; its 39 bases are in frame from base 1. CDR1 and CDR2, looked up from the germline V gene, are SGHTA and FQGNSA.